The next 17 T cell receptor beta chains were all read from a single sample in a study of sequential checkpoint blockade in melanoma. Profiling relied on immunoSEQ multiplex PCR, and the TCRdb table lists in-frame clones only, not all of them. Of about 28,000 clones in the sample, roughly 91% were seen once. Treatment here: randomized to nivolumab then ipilimumab (arm A) or the reverse (arm B). The specimen comprised CD8+ T cells sorted from blood (inferred from file names), sampled from a patient given nivolumab and ipilimumab in sequence. The receptors stem from a human donor with melanoma.

The V and J genes are TRBV28 and TRBJ2-2; 9 bases match TRBD1. The CDR3 has 15 residues. Germline CDR1 reads MDHEN; CDR2 reads SYDVKM. The junction had 5 bases not matched to a gene; V was cut back by 6 bases and J by 3 bases. CDR3 sequence reads: CASRAGTGYTGELFF. CDR3 in DNA: TGTGCCAGCAGAGCCGGGACAGGGTACACCGGGGAGCTGTTTTTT.

The chain joins TRBV5-1 to TRBJ1-1; unclear D gene. The germline V gene encodes CDR1 SGHRS and CDR2 YFSETQ. The CDR3 is 14 amino acids. Trimming pared 0 bases from V and 5 bases from J, leaving 11 bases between. The CDR3: CASSLARTGTEAFF. DNA of the CDR3: TGCGCCAGCAGCTTGGCCCGAACCGGGACTGAAGCTTTCTTT.

The chain has TRBV28 and TRBJ1-1; no clear D. V lost 3 bases and J 5 bases, leaving 16 bases between the germline ends. In germline, CDR1 is MDHEN, CDR2 SYDVKM. This CDR3 comprises 15 residues. CDR3 region: CASSLTPRLRTEAFF. The CDR3 DNA sequence: TGTGCCAGCAGTTTGACCCCTAGATTGAGGACTGAAGCTTTCTTT.

The chain recombines TRBV7-9 with TRBJ2-3, with 9 bases identical to TRBD2. From germline, CDR1 is SEHNR and CDR2 FQNEAQ (reference sequence). Unmatched junction bases numbered 8, after V lost 5 bases and J lost 2 bases. This CDR3 has 16 amino acids. CDR3 sequence reads: CASSPMTSGTTDTQYF. CDR3 sequence (DNA): TGTGCCAGCAGCCCCATGACTAGCGGTACCACAGATACGCAGTATTTT.

This chain links TRBV30 with TRBJ1-2, with TRBD1 matching 8 bases. Germline V CDR1 and CDR2: GTSNPN, SVGIG (reference sequence). CDR3 size: 14 residues. V was pared by 2 bases and J by 4 bases, with 6 bases of the junction left unmatched. CDR3 protein: CAWSSTGTGYGYTF. The DNA for the CDR3 is TGTGCCTGGAGTTCTACCGGGACAGGCTATGGCTACACCTTC.

The genes are TRBV29-1 and TRBJ1-2; no firm D call. V lost 0 bases, J lost 4 bases, and 12 bases lay in between. The germline CDR1 and CDR2 sequences are SQVTM and ANQGSEA. This CDR3 contains 14 residues. CDR3 in amino acids: CSVEDSTKPYGYTF. The DNA for the CDR3 is TGCAGCGTTGAAGATTCGACTAAACCCTATGGCTACACCTTC.

The chain employs TRBV5-4 and TRBJ2-3; D is ambiguous. V lost 3 bases and J lost 2, with 4 bases in between. The CDR3 runs 12 residues. The germline V gene encodes CDR1 SGHNT and CDR2 YYREEE (reference sequence). CDR3 nucleotide sequence: TGTGCCAGCAGCTCCCTCACAGATACGCAGTATTTT. Protein: CASSSLTDTQYF.

The rearrangement joins TRBV27 to TRBJ2-7; 10 bases fit TRBD1. Germline V gene data show CDR1 as MNHEY and CDR2 as SMNVEV (reference sequence). Trimming removed 7 bases from V and 3 bases from J; junction bases left unmatched: 6. The CDR3 loop spans 14 amino acids. CDR3 DNA sequence: TGTGCCAGCACGGACAGGGGGGGACACTACGAGCAGTACTTC. Translation gives CASTDRGGHYEQYF.

V gene TRBV5-6 combines with J gene TRBJ2-5; D is perhaps TRBD1 (5 bases). The CDR3 runs 16 residues. Trimming took off 1 base at V and 1 base at J, with 14 bases between the two ends. The germline CDR1 and CDR2 sequences are SGHDT and YYEEEE. The CDR3 reads CASSLWYDSLQETQYF. In nucleotides, the CDR3 is TGTGCCAGCAGCTTGTGGTACGACAGCCTCCAAGAGACCCAGTACTTC.

This clone was found once. This chain links TRBV5-1 with TRBJ2-5; D not certain. This CDR3 region has 13 residues. Germline CDR1 SGHRS, CDR2 YFSETQ. V was shortened by 0 bases and J by 3 bases, with 6 bases between the two germline ends. For the CDR3, the DNA is TGCGCCAGCAGCTTGGAGCAAGAAGAGACCCAGTACTTC. Its translation: CASSLEQEETQYF. Looking up the rest from reference TRBV5-1 and TRBJ2-5 gives the full variable domain: KAGVTQTPRYLIKTRGQQVTLSCSPISGHRSVSWYQQTPGQGLQFLFEYFSETQRNKGNFPGRFSGRQFSNSRSEMNVSTLELGDSALYLCASSLEQEETQYFGPGTRLLVL.

The V call is TRBV27, the J call TRBJ2-5, with D possibly being TRBD2 (6 bases). Trimming pared 2 bases from V and 7 bases from J, leaving 11 bases between. Per germline, CDR1 MNHEY and CDR2 SMNVEV (reference sequence). The CDR3 totals 13 residues. CDR3 sequence reads: CASSLEGRRTQYF. CDR3 nucleotide sequence: TGTGCCAGCAGTTTAGAGGGGAGGCGGACCCAGTACTTC.

The sample holds one count of this clone. The rearrangement links TRBV7-2 to TRBJ2-1; D possibly corresponds to TRBD1 (5 bases). Looked up from germline, CDR1 is SGHTA and CDR2 is FQGNSA. The CDR3 extends over 12 amino acids. V lost 2 bases, J lost 6 bases, and 5 bases lay in between. The CDR3 region has the DNA TGTGCCAGCAGCTTAACAGGCAATGAGCAGTTCTTC. Its protein product is CASSLTGNEQFF.

In its sample, this clone was seen a few times. V gene TRBV7-9 combines with J gene TRBJ2-7; D is unresolved. The CDR3 is 13 amino acids. V lost 2 bases to trimming and J lost 5 bases, with 10 bases between them. Germline loops: CDR1 SEHNR, CDR2 FQNEAQ (reference sequence). CDR3 loop: CASSLNLRDEQYF. For the CDR3, the DNA is TGTGCCAGCAGCTTAAATCTAAGAGACGAGCAGTACTTC. Complete variable domain (other parts from reference TRBV7-9 and TRBJ2-7): DTGVSQNPRHKITKRGQNVTFRCDPISEHNRLYWYRQTLGQGPEFLTYFQNEAQLEKSRLLSDRFSAERPKGSFSTLEIQRTEQGDSAMYLCASSLNLRDEQYFGPGTRLTVT.

Here the CDR3 DNA reads TGTGCCAGCAGCTTCCCCGGGTCCCCTAGCGGTGGTATCTCTGGGGCCAACGTCCTGACTTTC. Amino acid sequence: CASSFPGSPSGGISGANVLTF. The chain recombines TRBV7-3 with TRBJ2-6, with TRBD2 matching 7 bases. Germline CDR1 reads SGHTA; CDR2 reads FQGTGA. Unmatched junction bases numbered 17, after V lost 3 bases and J lost 0 bases. The CDR3 consists of 21 residues.

This chain connects TRBV5-5 to TRBJ2-7; D unresolved. The germline V gene encodes CDR1 SGHKS and CDR2 YYEKEE (reference sequence). This CDR3 has 12 residues. V was trimmed by 4 bases and J by 4 bases, leaving 9 bases between them. CDR3 DNA: TGTGCCAGCAGCCCGTCCGGGTACGAGCAGTACGTC. Its translation is CASSPSGYEQYV.

This chain joins TRBV4-3 and TRBJ2-5, with TRBD2 matching 9 bases. CDR1 and CDR2 (germline): LGHNA, YSLEER. With 0 bases clipped from V and 4 bases from J, the junction kept 3 bases outside the gene matches. This CDR3 has 15 residues. CDR3 sequence reads: CASSQEQLAGETQYF. For the CDR3, the DNA is TGCGCCAGCAGCCAAGAACAACTAGCGGGAGAGACCCAGTACTTC.

The chain carries TRBV29-1 and TRBJ2-6; 8 positions match TRBD1. The CDR3 covers 16 residues. V was pared by 2 bases and J by 0 bases, with 3 bases of the junction left unmatched. Germline V gene data show CDR1 as SQVTM and CDR2 as ANQGSEA. For the CDR3, the DNA is TGCAGCGTTGAAACAGGGGGGTTCTCTGGGGCCAACGTCCTGACTTTC. Amino acids: CSVETGGFSGANVLTF.